This TCR beta chain was observed in a study of blood T cell repertoires in COVID-19. At the level of the study: COVID-19 samples from acute and convalescent phases originated in the United States, Italy and Spain.

The trim removed 2 bases at V and 3 bases at J, leaving 0 bases unmatched. From germline, CDR1 is GTSNPN and CDR2 SVGIG (reference sequence). The CDR3 runs to 12 residues. This table comes from immunoSEQ multiplex PCR, and its TCRdb copy is limited to in-frame clones, with some not included. The sample holds about 60,000 clones, 84% seen once. The clonotype originates from a man in his fifties or sixties with COVID-19, enrolled during active disease. V is TRBV30 and J is TRBJ2-7, with 8 bases identical to TRBD1. Sequencing input: peripheral blood. CDR3 in amino acids: CAWSTGGYEQYF. The CDR3 nucleotides read TGTGCCTGGAGTACAGGGGGCTACGAGCAGTACTTC.